This T cell receptor (beta chain) was retrieved from a study of neurological immune-mediated disorders. The table lists this clonotype with many counts. This CDR3 is built from 13 residues. Germline V gives CDR1 MNHNY, CDR2 SVGAGI (reference sequence). The V and J ends lost 0 bases and 6 bases respectively, with 7 bases between them. From 15-18 subjects, every sequencing run obtained over 190 million TCR-beta sequences. MiXCR, applied by TCRdb to the 5' RACE reads, yields one record per CDR3 protein. The sample carries 64,000 or so distinct CDR3 sequences, 10% to 13% recorded once. The sample's time point: longitudinal time-point 1 (baseline).

The gene calls are TRBV6-6 and TRBJ2-3, with no clear D. Sequenced input: PBMCs. This sequence was found in a man aged 25 to 45 in good health. CDR3 region: CASSYSMGDTQYF. The CDR3 nucleotides are TGTGCCAGCAGTTACTCCATGGGGGATACGCAGTATTTT.